These T cell receptor beta chains were read from a single sample in a study of CD8+ T cells in alopecia areata. TCRdb's copy holds only in-frame clones and misses some; the assay was immunoSEQ multiplex PCR. The repertoire holds about 190,000 clones, with about 63% as singletons. Sequencing was performed on CD4+ T cells sorted from blood, taken at week 0. The receptors stem from a human donor with alopecia areata. The CDR3 runs from the conserved cysteine through the conserved F or W. D genes are given only for firm matches. Rows may omit the clone size; those that give it use once, few, many or a size class.

cdr3_nt: TGCGCCAGCAGCTTGGGGGACGGGAGTTTGGATGGCTACACCTTC
cdr3_aa: CASSLGDGSLDGYTF
d_call: .
j_call: TRBJ1-2
clone_size: .
v_call: TRBV5-1

cdr3_nt: TGTGCCAGCAGGAGTCTTAGCACAGATACGCAGTATTTT
cdr3_aa: CASRSLSTDTQYF
d_call: .
j_call: TRBJ2-3
clone_size: .
v_call: TRBV11-2

cdr3_nt: TGTGCCAGCAGCTTAGCGGCGGGGGGGAGGTACGAGCAGTACTTC
cdr3_aa: CASSLAAGGRYEQYF
d_call: TRBD2
j_call: TRBJ2-7
clone_size: .
v_call: TRBV7-8

cdr3_nt: TGTGCCTGGAACGGGAGAACCTACAATGAGCAGTTCTTC
cdr3_aa: CAWNGRTYNEQFF
d_call: .
j_call: TRBJ2-1
clone_size: .
v_call: TRBV30

cdr3_nt: TGTGCCAGCAGCGTGGCGGGACAGTTAAGTGAAGCTTTCTTT
cdr3_aa: CASSVAGQLSEAFF
d_call: TRBD1
j_call: TRBJ1-1
clone_size: .
v_call: TRBV9

cdr3_nt: TGCGCCAGCAGCCAAGTGCAGCGGGGGGGCACCGGGGAGCTGTTTTTT
cdr3_aa: CASSQVQRGGTGELFF
d_call: TRBD2
j_call: TRBJ2-2
clone_size: .
v_call: TRBV4-1

cdr3_nt: TGTGCCAGCAGTGTCTTCCGAGGGGCACGCGATACGCAGTATTTT
cdr3_aa: CASSVFRGARDTQYF
d_call: .
j_call: TRBJ2-3
clone_size: many
v_call: TRBV28

cdr3_nt: TGCAGCGTTGAAGGACAGGACAATGAGCAGTTCTTC
cdr3_aa: CSVEGQDNEQFF
d_call: .
j_call: TRBJ2-1
clone_size: few
v_call: TRBV29-1

cdr3_nt: TGCGCCAGCAGCAGATGGACAGGTGAAAAACTGTTTTTT
cdr3_aa: CASSRWTGEKLFF
d_call: TRBD1
j_call: TRBJ1-4
clone_size: .
v_call: TRBV5-1

cdr3_nt: TGCAGCGCCACGGACAGGGGTAATGGCTACACCTTC
cdr3_aa: CSATDRGNGYTF
d_call: TRBD1
j_call: TRBJ1-2
clone_size: .
v_call: TRBV29-1

cdr3_nt: TGCGCCAGCAGCTTGAACGGGGCCGGCACATATACGCAGTATTTT
cdr3_aa: CASSLNGAGTYTQYF
d_call: .
j_call: TRBJ2-3
clone_size: .
v_call: TRBV5-1

cdr3_nt: TGTGCCAGCAGCTTAGCGGGCGGACAGGGGTCTGGGGCCAACGTCCTGACTTTC
cdr3_aa: CASSLAGGQGSGANVLTF
d_call: TRBD1
j_call: TRBJ2-6
clone_size: few
v_call: TRBV5-4

cdr3_nt: TGTGCCAGCAGTGAGGGGGGGCCCTTGCTAGAGACCCAGTACTTC
cdr3_aa: CASSEGGPLLETQYF
d_call: .
j_call: TRBJ2-5
clone_size: .
v_call: TRBV25-1

cdr3_nt: TGCAGCGCCGGGGGGGCCGGGGAGACCCAGTACTTC
cdr3_aa: CSAGGAGETQYF
d_call: TRBD2
j_call: TRBJ2-5
clone_size: .
v_call: TRBV29-1

cdr3_nt: TGTGCCAGCAGCCAAGACAGGGGTCGGGGTTCACCCCTCCACTTT
cdr3_aa: CASSQDRGRGSPLHF
d_call: .
j_call: TRBJ1-6
clone_size: once
v_call: TRBV14

cdr3_nt: TGTGCCAGCAGTTTTGTGGCAGGGAATCAGCCCCAGCATTTT
cdr3_aa: CASSFVAGNQPQHF
d_call: .
j_call: TRBJ1-5
clone_size: many
v_call: TRBV27

cdr3_nt: TGCAGCGTCCACCAGGTGCTAAACTATGGCTACACCTTC
cdr3_aa: CSVHQVLNYGYTF
d_call: .
j_call: TRBJ1-2
clone_size: .
v_call: TRBV29-1

cdr3_nt: TGTGCCTGGAGTGCCCGACCCAACGATAATTATGGCTACACCTTC
cdr3_aa: CAWSARPNDNYGYTF
d_call: .
j_call: TRBJ1-2
clone_size: .
v_call: TRBV30

cdr3_nt: TGTGCCTGGAGTGTAGTTTATGGCTACACCTTC
cdr3_aa: CAWSVVYGYTF
d_call: .
j_call: TRBJ1-2
clone_size: .
v_call: TRBV30

cdr3_nt: TGCGCCAGCAGCTTGGCTGCAGGGGGCGCAGGGGGCTACACCTTC
cdr3_aa: CASSLAAGGAGGYTF
d_call: TRBD1
j_call: TRBJ1-2
clone_size: .
v_call: TRBV5-1

cdr3_nt: TGTGCCAGCAGCTTACCCCTCTACAGGAGTAACACTGAAGCTTTCTTT
cdr3_aa: CASSLPLYRSNTEAFF
d_call: .
j_call: TRBJ1-1
clone_size: .
v_call: TRBV7-9

cdr3_nt: TGTGCCAGCAGCTTTTTGGGGGAAGCCCCACTTGGCTACACCTTC
cdr3_aa: CASSFLGEAPLGYTF
d_call: .
j_call: TRBJ1-2
clone_size: few
v_call: TRBV7-9

cdr3_nt: TGTGCCAGCAGCTTAGAACCGGGGGGGAACACTGAAGCTTTCTTT
cdr3_aa: CASSLEPGGNTEAFF
d_call: .
j_call: TRBJ1-1
clone_size: .
v_call: TRBV11-2

cdr3_nt: TGTGCCTGGAGTGTGGGTGCGGATGGCTACACCTTC
cdr3_aa: CAWSVGADGYTF
d_call: .
j_call: TRBJ1-2
clone_size: .
v_call: TRBV30

cdr3_nt: TGTGCCAGCAGGGGCGAAAATGAGCAGTTCTTC
cdr3_aa: CASRGENEQFF
d_call: .
j_call: TRBJ2-1
clone_size: once
v_call: TRBV6-5

cdr3_nt: TGTGCCAGCAGTTCGCAGGGTTGGGGCGGCTACACCTTC
cdr3_aa: CASSSQGWGGYTF
d_call: .
j_call: TRBJ1-2
clone_size: .
v_call: TRBV27

cdr3_nt: TGTGCCAGCAGCCACCGCGCGGGGGCGCTGGGTTTTAATCAGCCCCAGCATTTT
cdr3_aa: CASSHRAGALGFNQPQHF
d_call: .
j_call: TRBJ1-5
clone_size: .
v_call: TRBV5-6

cdr3_nt: TGTGCTAGTGGTTCTCGGGACACCGGAATACCCCAGCATTTT
cdr3_aa: CASGSRDTGIPQHF
d_call: .
j_call: TRBJ1-5
clone_size: .
v_call: TRBV12-5

cdr3_nt: TGTGCCAGCAAATTAGGGGGAGAGACCCAGTACTTC
cdr3_aa: CASKLGGETQYF
d_call: .
j_call: TRBJ2-5
clone_size: .
v_call: TRBV7-9

cdr3_nt: TGTGCCACCAGCAGGGACAGGGGACCCTATGCGCAGTACTTC
cdr3_aa: CATSRDRGPYAQYF
d_call: TRBD1
j_call: TRBJ2-7
clone_size: .
v_call: TRBV15

cdr3_nt: TGTGCCAGCAGTTACCCGCGGGGCGAGCAGTACTTC
cdr3_aa: CASSYPRGEQYF
d_call: .
j_call: TRBJ2-7
clone_size: few
v_call: TRBV6-5

cdr3_nt: TGTGCCAGCAGCCCCGACGTGGGGGTTAATACCTATGGCTACACCTTC
cdr3_aa: CASSPDVGVNTYGYTF
d_call: .
j_call: TRBJ1-2
clone_size: .
v_call: TRBV9

cdr3_nt: TGTGCCAGCAGTTTAGCGGGGTGGACCTACGAGCAGTACTTC
cdr3_aa: CASSLAGWTYEQYF
d_call: .
j_call: TRBJ2-7
clone_size: .
v_call: TRBV27

cdr3_nt: TGTGCCAGCAGTATCCAGGGCAATCAGCCCCAGCATTTT
cdr3_aa: CASSIQGNQPQHF
d_call: .
j_call: TRBJ1-5
clone_size: .
v_call: TRBV2

cdr3_nt: TGTGCCTGGAATCCTAGGACAGGGGGCCGTGTAAATACGCAGTATTTT
cdr3_aa: CAWNPRTGGRVNTQYF
d_call: TRBD1
j_call: TRBJ2-3
clone_size: .
v_call: TRBV30

cdr3_nt: TGTGCCATCAGCCAAACTAGCTTGGATACGCAGTATTTT
cdr3_aa: CAISQTSLDTQYF
d_call: .
j_call: TRBJ2-3
clone_size: few
v_call: TRBV10-3

cdr3_nt: TGTGCCAGCAGTTACAGGGTCCTGGCCGGGACAGGGAAACATTTT
cdr3_aa: CASSYRVLAGTGKHF
d_call: TRBD1
j_call: TRBJ1-5
clone_size: .
v_call: TRBV6-6

cdr3_nt: TGTGCCAGCAGCACTACAGGGGCCGCTGGGTACTTC
cdr3_aa: CASSTTGAAGYF
d_call: TRBD1
j_call: TRBJ2-7
clone_size: .
v_call: TRBV7-2

cdr3_nt: TGCAGCGTTCCATTAGCGGGGGTAACAGATACGCAGTATTTT
cdr3_aa: CSVPLAGVTDTQYF
d_call: TRBD2
j_call: TRBJ2-3
clone_size: .
v_call: TRBV29-1

cdr3_nt: TGTGCCATCAGTGGTCCGGGACTAGCGATTGAGTTCTTC
cdr3_aa: CAISGPGLAIEFF
d_call: TRBD2
j_call: TRBJ2-1
clone_size: .
v_call: TRBV10-3

cdr3_nt: TGTGCCTGGAGTGTGGTTTGGGGGTTTGGCTACACCTTC
cdr3_aa: CAWSVVWGFGYTF
d_call: .
j_call: TRBJ1-2
clone_size: .
v_call: TRBV30

cdr3_nt: TGCAGCGTTGATGGTCAGGAAACATCCACAGATACGCAGTATTTT
cdr3_aa: CSVDGQETSTDTQYF
d_call: .
j_call: TRBJ2-3
clone_size: .
v_call: TRBV29-1

cdr3_nt: TGTGCCAGCAGCTTTCGGGCGGACAGCGAGGAAGCTTTCTTT
cdr3_aa: CASSFRADSEEAFF
d_call: .
j_call: TRBJ1-1
clone_size: .
v_call: TRBV11-3

cdr3_nt: TGTGCCAGCAGCCTCTCCCCGGCTACCTACGAGCAGTACTTC
cdr3_aa: CASSLSPATYEQYF
d_call: .
j_call: TRBJ2-7
clone_size: once
v_call: TRBV9

cdr3_nt: TGCGCCAGCAGCCAAGATTTCACAGTCCAAGAGACCCAGTACTTC
cdr3_aa: CASSQDFTVQETQYF
d_call: .
j_call: TRBJ2-5
clone_size: .
v_call: TRBV4-1